One T cell receptor (beta chain) is described in this entry. Its antigen remains unidentified. V trimming: 1 base; J trimming: 2 bases; junction bases outside the gene matches: 11. CDR1 is MGHRA, CDR2 YSYEKL, per germline. This CDR3 is built from 18 residues. This sample stems from a study of graft-versus-host responses after intestinal transplantation. Data came from immunoSEQ multiplex PCR; TCRdb stores just in-frame clones and leaves some out. The table lists tens of thousands of clones, approximately 95% of them singletons. The chain has TRBV4-1 and TRBJ1-3; TRBD1 agrees at 7 bases. Specimen: unstimulated CD8+ T cells sorted from spleen or lymph node cells, collected before intestinal transplant. This clonotype was obtained from a human donor who received an intestinal transplant. The CDR3 DNA reads TGCGCCAGCAGCCAAGGCGCCATGGGGCAGGGGGCTGGAAACACCATATATTTT. Protein: CASSQGAMGQGAGNTIYF.